This paragraph covers one T cell receptor beta chain sequence. Antigen unknown. This entry is derived from a study of CD8 T cells in Susac syndrome. Overall study findings and caveats: The study acknowledged a relatively small number of individuals in its TCR sequencing and HLA analysis.

Germline V CDR1 and CDR2: SEHNR, FQNEAQ (reference sequence). This CDR3 contains 18 residues. Trimming took 5 bases from V and 5 from J; bases not matched to a gene: 15. The RNA, 0.5 to 1 ug, was put through reverse transcription using random hexamers. TCRdb re-called the immunoSEQ multiplex PCR reads through MiXCR, storing one row per CDR3 protein. The repertoire holds about 130,000 distinct CDR3 sequences, 90% to 95% seen once, with 0.2% to 0.25% in the top ten. Sequencing of TCR beta was performed on blood CD8+ T cells and on blood CD4+ T cells. The J gene is TRBJ2-1, the V gene TRBV7-9; 10 bases match TRBD2. The sequencing input was CD8+ T cells from PBMCs. The source is a human donor with Susac syndrome. The CDR3 region is CASSQDWNLAGADNEQFF. CDR3 DNA sequence: TGTGCCAGCAGCCAAGACTGGAACCTAGCGGGGGCCGACAATGAGCAGTTCTTC.